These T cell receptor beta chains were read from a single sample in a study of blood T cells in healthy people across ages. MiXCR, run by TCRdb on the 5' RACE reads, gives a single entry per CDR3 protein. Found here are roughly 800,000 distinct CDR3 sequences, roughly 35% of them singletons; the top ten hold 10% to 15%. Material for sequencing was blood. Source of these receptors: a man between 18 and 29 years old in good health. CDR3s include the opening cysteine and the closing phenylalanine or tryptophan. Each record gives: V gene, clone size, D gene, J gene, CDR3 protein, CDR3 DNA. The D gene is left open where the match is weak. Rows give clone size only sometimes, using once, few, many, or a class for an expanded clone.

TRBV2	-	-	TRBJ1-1	CASRRDKLNTEAFF	TGTGCCAGCAGGAGGGACAAACTGAACACTGAAGCTTTCTTT
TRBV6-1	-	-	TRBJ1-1	CASGETNTEAFF	TGTGCCAGCGGTGAAACGAACACTGAAGCTTTCTTT
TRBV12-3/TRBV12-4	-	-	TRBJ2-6	CATRGSGANVLTF	TGTGCCACCAGGGGATCTGGGGCCAACGTCCTGACTTTC
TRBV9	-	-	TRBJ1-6	CASSLTSAGGSSSPLHF	TGTGCCAGCAGTTTGACCTCGGCCGGTGGTTCTTCTTCACCCCTCCACTTT
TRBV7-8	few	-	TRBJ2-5	CASSKEDKGETQYF	TGTGCCAGCAGCAAAGAGGACAAGGGGGAGACCCAGTACTTC
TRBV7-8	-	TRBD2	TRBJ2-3	CASSPKGLAGGRGGDTQYF	TGTGCCAGCAGCCCAAAGGGACTAGCGGGGGGGAGGGGTGGAGATACGCAGTATTTT
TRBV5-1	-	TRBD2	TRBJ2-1	CASSPERGLAGAKSSYNEQFF	TGCGCCAGCAGCCCCGAACGTGGACTAGCGGGGGCCAAGAGCTCCTACAATGAGCAGTTCTTC
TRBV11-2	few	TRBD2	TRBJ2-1	CASSTTSGGLNEQFF	TGTGCCAGCAGCACGACTAGCGGGGGGCTCAATGAGCAGTTCTTC
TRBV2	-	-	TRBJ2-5	CASSARLQETQYF	TGTGCCAGCAGTGCCAGGTTACAAGAGACCCAGTACTTC
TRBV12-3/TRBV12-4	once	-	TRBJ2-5	CVSSLFHLNAGVGETQYF	TGTGTCAGCAGCCTTTTCCACCTCAACGCAGGGGTTGGTGAGACCCAGTACTTC
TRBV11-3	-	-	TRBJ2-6	CASSLGRSSGANVLTF	TGTGCCAGCAGCTTAGGGCGGTCCTCTGGGGCCAACGTCCTGACTTTC
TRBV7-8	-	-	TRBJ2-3	CASSLDRVGSSTQYF	TGTGCCAGCAGCCTAGATAGGGTGGGGTCAAGTACGCAGTATTTT
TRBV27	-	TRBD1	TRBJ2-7	CASTSGTGVVFNEQYF	TGTGCCAGCACATCCGGGACAGGGGTCGTTTTTAACGAGCAGTACTTC
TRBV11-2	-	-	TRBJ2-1	CASSLVGGRAEQFF	TGTGCCAGCAGCTTAGTTGGGGGAAGAGCGGAGCAGTTCTTC
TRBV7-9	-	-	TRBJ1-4	CASSLIGADERLFF	TGTGCCAGCAGCTTAATAGGAGCTGATGAAAGACTGTTTTTT
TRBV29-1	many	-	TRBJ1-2	CSVGPNPSGYTF	TGCAGCGTTGGCCCAAACCCTTCCGGCTACACCTTC
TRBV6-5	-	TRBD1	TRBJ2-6	CASSYAGQGLGANVLTF	TGTGCCAGCAGTTACGCGGGACAGGGGTTAGGGGCCAACGTCCTGACTTTC
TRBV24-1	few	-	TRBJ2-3	CATSAIPGLCRYF	TGTGCCACCAGTGCTATCCCGGGCCTCTGCCGGTATTTT
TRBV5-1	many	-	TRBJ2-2	CASSWDTGELFF	TGCGCCAGCAGCTGGGATACCGGGGAGCTGTTTTTT
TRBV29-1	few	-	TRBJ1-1	CSVEDSLNTEAFF	TGCAGCGTTGAAGACAGCCTGAACACTGAAGCTTTCTTT
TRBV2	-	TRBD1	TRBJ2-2	CASSDGGTGGIGELFF	TGTGCCAGCAGTGATGGGGGGACAGGGGGCATCGGGGAGCTGTTTTTT
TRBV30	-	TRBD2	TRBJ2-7	CAWSPGLGDYEQYF	TGTGCCTGGAGTCCGGGACTAGGGGACTACGAGCAGTACTTC
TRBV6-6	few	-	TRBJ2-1	CASSSVEGMDEQFF	TGTGCCAGCAGTTCCGTTGAGGGAATGGATGAGCAGTTCTTC
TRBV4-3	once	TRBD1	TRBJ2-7	CASSQERFRGMRSYEQYF	TGCGCCAGCAGCCAAGAGCGATTCAGGGGGATGCGCTCCTACGAGCAGTACTTC
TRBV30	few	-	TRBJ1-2	CAWTVPAYGYTF	TGTGCCTGGACCGTCCCAGCGTATGGCTACACCTTC
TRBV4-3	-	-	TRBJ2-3	CASSQATGGTDTQYF	TGCGCCAGCAGCCAAGCAACAGGAGGCACAGATACGCAGTATTTT
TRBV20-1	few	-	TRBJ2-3	CSALQGGDTDTQYF	TGCAGTGCGCTCCAGGGTGGAGACACAGATACGCAGTATTTT
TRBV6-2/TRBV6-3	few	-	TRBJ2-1	CASLGRGFSLYNEQFF	TGTGCCAGCTTAGGACGGGGCTTCTCCCTCTACAATGAGCAGTTCTTC
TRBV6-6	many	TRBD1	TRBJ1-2	CASSYRQGLVTF	TGTGCCAGCAGTTACAGACAGGGCCTCGTCACCTTC
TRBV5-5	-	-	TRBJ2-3	CASSDRGISTDTQYF	TGTGCCAGCAGTGACCGGGGAATTAGCACAGATACGCAGTATTTT
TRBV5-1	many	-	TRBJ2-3	CASSPQGYHTDTQYF	TGCGCCAGCAGCCCGCAGGGCTACCACACAGATACGCAGTATTTT
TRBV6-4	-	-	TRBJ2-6	CASNPGLPNSGANVLTF	TGTGCCAGCAACCCAGGACTCCCAAATTCTGGGGCCAACGTCCTGACTTTC
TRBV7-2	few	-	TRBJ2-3	CASNVPSTDTQYF	TGTGCCAGCAACGTACCTAGCACAGATACGCAGTATTTT
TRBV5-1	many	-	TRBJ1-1	CASSPGENTEAFF	TGTGCCAGCAGCCCCGGGGAGAACACTGAAGCTTTCTTT
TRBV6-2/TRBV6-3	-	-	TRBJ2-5	CASSSSGSPNEQYF	TGTGCCAGCAGTTCCTCCGGGAGCCCGAATGAGCAGTACTTC
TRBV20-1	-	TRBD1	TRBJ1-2	CSARQGASNYGYTF	TGCAGTGCTAGGCAGGGGGCCAGCAACTATGGCTACACCTTC
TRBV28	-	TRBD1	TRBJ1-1	CASHRGAEAFF	TGTGCCAGCCACAGGGGGGCTGAAGCTTTCTTT
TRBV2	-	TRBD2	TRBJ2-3	CASTGGPADTQYF	TGCGCCAGCACGGGGGGGCCGGCAGATACGCAGTATTTT